The next 7 T cell receptor beta chains were all read from a single sample in a study of blood T cell repertoires in COVID-19 (dated by TCRdb to about 2020). Receptor amplification or capture employed the immunoSEQ multiplex PCR assay. The clones in this table, taken by TCRdb from immuneACCESS, are in-frame only. Not every clone is retained; where verified, under half of the shortfall comes from an unresolved V gene, and the cause of the rest is unknown. Within this sample are 200,000 to 250,000 clones, with roughly 81% of them counted one time only. The top ten clones comprise around 0.98% of the sample. The sample was peripheral blood. The receptors were gathered from a man aged 35 to 55 with acute or convalescent COVID-19.

J is TRBJ1-3 and V is TRBV6-5; a possible D gene is TRBD1 (6 bases). Germline assignment: CDR1 MNHEY and CDR2 SVGAGI. Trimming shortened V by 6 bases and J by 0 bases, and 9 bases separated the two germline ends. The CDR3 runs 14 residues. In nucleotides, the CDR3 is TGTGCCAGCAGGGGACATCTCTCTGGAAACACCATATATTTT. It translates to CASRGHLSGNTIYF.

This rearrangement joins TRBV6-5 to TRBJ1-5; 7 bases fit TRBD1. Germline values: CDR1 MNHEY, CDR2 SVGAGI. The V gene end was trimmed by 7 bases and the J gene end by 3 bases; junction bases not matched to a gene: 9. This CDR3 comprises 15 residues. The CDR3 protein is CASTPGQPNNQPQHF. For the CDR3, the DNA is TGTGCCAGCACCCCGGGACAGCCCAACAATCAGCCCCAGCATTTT.

This chain uses TRBV2 with TRBJ2-3; 13 bases fit TRBD2. Germline CDR1 is SNHLY and CDR2 is FYNNEI. V dropped 3 bases and J dropped 2; count of bases not matched to a gene: 5. The CDR3 totals 17 residues. CDR3 in DNA: TGTGCCAGCAGTGATGGGGGACTAGCGGGGAACACAGATACGCAGTATTTT. This codes for CASSDGGLAGNTDTQYF.

The CDR3 here is CASSYSTTSNQPQHF. The CDR3 region has the DNA TGTGCCAGCAGTTACTCGACGACATCCAATCAGCCCCAGCATTTT. This chain joins TRBV6-2 or TRBV6-3 and TRBJ1-5; unclear D gene. The CDR3 is made up of 15 amino acids. V lost 0 bases, J lost 3 bases, and 9 bases lay in between. Per the germline V gene, CDR1 is MNHEY and CDR2 is SVGEGT.

CDR3 DNA sequence: TGTGCCACCAGCAGAGATCCAGTTAGGGGGCAGGCAGATACGCAGTATTTT. This gives the protein CATSRDPVRGQADTQYF. J is TRBJ2-3 and V is TRBV15; 7 bases are shared with TRBD1. Looked up from germline, CDR1 is LNHNV and CDR2 is YYDKDF (reference sequence). V lost 0 bases and J lost 4; bases outside the gene matches: 10. CDR3 length: 17 residues.

The rearrangement joins TRBV5-1 to TRBJ2-6; the D is unclear. This CDR3 region has 15 residues. The V gene lost 2 bases and the J gene lost 2 bases, with 8 bases spanning the gap. CDR1 is SGHRS and CDR2 is YFSETQ in the germline V gene. The CDR3 sequence: CASSLITTGANVLTF. CDR3 coding DNA: TGCGCCAGCAGCTTAATCACAACTGGGGCCAACGTCCTGACTTTC. The variable domain in full, completed from reference TRBV5-1 and TRBJ2-6, reads KAGVTQTPRYLIKTRGQQVTLSCSPISGHRSVSWYQQTPGQGLQFLFEYFSETQRNKGNFPGRFSGRQFSNSRSEMNVSTLELGDSALYLCASSLITTGANVLTFGAGSRLTVL.

The genes are TRBV6-6 and TRBJ1-1; the match to TRBD1 covers 11 bases. CDR3 length equals 15 residues. J lost 4 bases, V lost 6 bases, and 7 bases had no gene match. Looked up from germline, CDR1 is MNHNY and CDR2 is SVGAGI (reference sequence). The CDR3 sequence is CASSPWTGGSTEAFF. CDR3 nucleotides: TGTGCCAGCAGCCCCTGGACAGGGGGCTCCACTGAAGCTTTCTTT.